The source of this TCR beta chain is a study of blood T cells in healthy people across ages. General observations from the study: Because sorting was not performed, PBMCs prevented conclusive naive versus antigen-experienced comparison.

A J-beta primer mix and a sample-barcoded 5' primer were used in a second PCR of roughly 6 to 11 cycles. At least 3 million CDR3-containing paired-end reads were obtained per sample. Each CDR3 protein is one row after TCRdb ran MiXCR on the 5' RACE reads. The sample has under 1 million distinct CDR3 sequences, around 43% seen once. A note on this clonotype: Antigen: not known.

CDR1 is LNHDA and CDR2 is SQIVND in the germline V gene (reference sequence). The V segment lost 7 bases and the J segment 3 bases; nucleotides outside the gene matches: 6. The CDR3 runs 14 residues. This chain joins TRBV19 and TRBJ1-2; 9 bases are a match to TRBD1. This clonotype was obtained from a man in his sixties in good health. Material: blood. The CDR3 nucleotides are TGTGCCAGTACTGAGACAGGGGGTGACTATGGCTACACCTTC. This sequence encodes CASTETGGDYGYTF.